The 4 T cell receptor beta chains reported below all come from one sample, sequenced in a study of T cells in localized non-small cell lung cancer. Only in-frame clones appear in the TCRdb table, and some are missing; sequencing was by immunoSEQ multiplex PCR. The profile covers around 29,000 clones, with about 90% appearing a single time and roughly 4% taken by the ten largest. Source: peripheral blood mononuclear cells, taken before any cancer treatment. The receptors were sampled from a woman between 35 and 70 years old with stage III lung adenocarcinoma.

DNA for the CDR3: TGTGCCAGCAGCCCGCGATTCCCTCGGGGCAAAAACATTCAGTACTTC. Protein sequence: CASSPRFPRGKNIQYF. V usage is TRBV7-2 and J usage is TRBJ2-4; the D gene is possibly TRBD2 (5 bases). Germline V gene data show CDR1 as SGHTA and CDR2 as FQGNSA. Between the trimmed V and J ends, which lost 5 bases and 3 bases, there was a span of 17 bases. The CDR3 is 16 residues long.

The chain employs TRBV11-2 and TRBJ2-7, with a possible D match to TRBD1 (6 bases). CDR1 and CDR2 from the germline V gene are SGHAT and FQNNGV. The V gene lost 4 bases and the J gene lost 3 bases, with 13 bases spanning the gap. The CDR3 length is 14 residues. CDR3 bases: TGTGCCAGCAGCTCTCTCCGAGGGGGCTACGAGCAGTACTTC. It codes for CASSSLRGGYEQYF.

This clone was seen a single time. The chain is built from TRBV6-6 and TRBJ1-6, with D perhaps TRBD1 (6 bases). Germline loops: CDR1 MNHNY, CDR2 SVGAGI (reference sequence). The CDR3 spans 14 residues. Trimming removed 6 bases at V and 9 bases at J, with 15 bases between. The CDR3 DNA follows: TGTGCCAGCAGCGCCGCCTTACAGGGTTCACCCCTCCACTTT. Translated: CASSAALQGSPLHF.

CDR3 sequence (DNA): TGCGCCAGCAGCTCTCAGGGGGCGCATGGGGCCAACGTCCTGACTTTC. It is translated as CASSSQGAHGANVLTF. The gene calls are TRBV5-1 and TRBJ2-6; 8 nucleotides line up with TRBD1. With V trimmed by 3 bases and J by 3 bases, 5 bases remained unmatched. The CDR3 has 16 residues. The germline CDR1 and CDR2 sequences are SGHRS and YFSETQ.